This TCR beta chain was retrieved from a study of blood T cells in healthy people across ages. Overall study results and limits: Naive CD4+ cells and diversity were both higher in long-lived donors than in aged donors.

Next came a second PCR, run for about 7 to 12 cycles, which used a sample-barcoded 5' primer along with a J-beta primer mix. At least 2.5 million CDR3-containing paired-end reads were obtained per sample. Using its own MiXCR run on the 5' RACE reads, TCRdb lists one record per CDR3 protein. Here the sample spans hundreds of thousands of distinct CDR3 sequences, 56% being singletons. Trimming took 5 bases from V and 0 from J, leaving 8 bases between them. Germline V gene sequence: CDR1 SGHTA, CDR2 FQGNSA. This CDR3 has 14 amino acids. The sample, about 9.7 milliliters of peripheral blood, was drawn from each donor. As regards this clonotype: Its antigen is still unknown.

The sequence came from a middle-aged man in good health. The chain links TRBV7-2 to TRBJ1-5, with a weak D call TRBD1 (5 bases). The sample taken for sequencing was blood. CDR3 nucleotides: TGTGCCAGCAGCAGACAGCCTAGCAATCAGCCCCAGCATTTT. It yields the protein CASSRQPSNQPQHF.